This T cell receptor (beta chain) was retrieved from a study of blood T cell repertoires in COVID-19 (dated by TCRdb to the early 2020s). Regarding the complete study: Collaborator samples came from the United States, Italy and Spain and covered acute and convalescent phases of COVID-19. The dataset comprised deeply sampled blood TCRbeta repertoires from subjects exposed to, actively infected with, or recovered from COVID-19. Where available, HLA class I and class II types were obtained from metadata supplied by the sample provider rather than from assay-based typing. The material from the prospective study consisted of cDNA or gDNA derived from T cells, B-cell-depleted T cells, or PBMCs. Nearly every sample came with metadata listing a de-identified subject ID, COVID-19 status, age in years and sex. A freely available public database, intended as a resource for researchers studying the immune response to SARS-CoV-2, is where the repertoires were released. Samples came from the ongoing ImmuneRACE study (first 160 participants) plus 1,254 subjects from 6 global collaborators.

TCRbeta CDR3 regions were amplified from genomic DNA using the immunoSEQ Assay, a bias-controlled multiplex PCR. Processing in the source paper ran as follows. The number of nucleated cells in each sample was estimated from the amplification of reference gene primers within the assay. Sequence reads were collapsed and filtered to measure the absolute abundance of every unique TCRbeta CDR3 rearrangement. Productive Simpson clonality was computed per sample as the square root of Simpson's diversity index over productive rearrangements. The source is immuneACCESS, and TCRdb retained only in-frame sequences with V and J called. Part of the clones is not carried over; for the studies checked, unresolved V genes explain less than half of this, and the remainder is unexplained. Clone size and the V and J calls come from that table; the DNA yielded D and trimming. Recorded for this sample are over 300,000 clones; around 90% of them occurred a single time. The ten largest clones take up around 6% of the sample.

On this clone itself: Its antigen remains undetermined. One base away there is no much larger clone; base qualities are not given.

Another Seattle source contributed samples from volunteer blood donors who had recovered from COVID-19. The collaborating institutions used their own protocols to collect whole blood in K2EDTA tubes. For TCRbeta analysis, collaborator samples were shipped as frozen whole blood, as isolated PBMCs, or as DNA extracted from either sample type. What the authors observed across the whole study: The amount of clinical and demographic metadata varied by source and participant and was provided uncurated.

The receptor was isolated from a man between 18 and 35 years old who had recovered from COVID-19. Sequencing used peripheral blood.

The DNA is as follows: TGTGCCAGCAGTTTCGGGACAGCTAGCAATCAGCCCCAGCATTTT. Translated, this gives CASSFGTASNQPQHF. The sequence links TRBV6-5 to TRBJ1-5; 7 bases in the junction line up with TRBD1. V is cut back by 4 bases and J by 0 bases, with 3 bases in the junction unmatched. Including cysteine and phenylalanine, the CDR3 has 15 amino acids. CDR3 DNA is the only sequence kept; it has 45 bases, read in frame from the first base. CDR1 and CDR2, per the germline V gene, are MNHEY and SVGAGI.